The rows below give T cell receptor beta chains drawn from one sample of a study of cytomegalovirus exposure and HLA in healthy donors. Method: immunoSEQ multiplex PCR; TCRdb's copy keeps in-frame clones and lacks some. The repertoire holds some 190,000 clones, with 76% as singletons. Sequencing was performed on PBMCs. These receptors were taken from a woman in her twenties or thirties in good health and CMV-seropositive. Each CDR3 is given with its conserved first and last residue. D genes are given only for firm matches. Where a row states a size, it is once, few, many or the class of an expanded clone; other rows omit it.

size,D,J,V,CDR3,DNA
NA,TRBD1,TRBJ1-4,TRBV5-1,CASSRQGASNEKLFF,TGCGCCAGCAGCAGGCAGGGGGCAAGTAATGAAAAACTGTTTTTT
NA,NA,TRBJ2-5,TRBV18,CASSPQGREETQYF,TGTGCCAGCTCACCCCAGGGTAGGGAAGAGACCCAGTACTTC
NA,NA,TRBJ1-1,TRBV15,CATSLDSGTLSFF,TGTGCCACCAGCTTGGACAGTGGGACACTGAGTTTCTTT
NA,NA,TRBJ1-1,TRBV5-1,CASGAGMNTEAFF,TGCGCCAGCGGGGCAGGGATGAACACTGAAGCTTTCTTT
NA,NA,TRBJ1-6,TRBV9,CASSVGGGYNSPLHF,TGTGCCAGCAGCGTAGGAGGAGGGTATAATTCACCCCTCCACTTT
NA,TRBD2,TRBJ2-2,TRBV5-4,CASSAAGGAGELFF,TGTGCCAGCAGCGCGGCGGGGGGGGCCGGGGAGCTGTTTTTT
NA,NA,TRBJ2-7,TRBV5-1,CASSLDLGAEGSYEQYF,TGCGCCAGCAGCTTGGATCTGGGGGCCGAGGGCTCCTACGAGCAGTACTTC
NA,NA,TRBJ2-3,TRBV2,CASEERRLDTQYF,TGTGCCAGCGAGGAACGGAGGTTGGATACGCAGTATTTT
NA,NA,TRBJ2-1,TRBV6-6,CAGSGSSSYNEQFF,TGTGCCGGGAGTGGGAGCTCCTCCTACAATGAGCAGTTCTTC
NA,TRBD2,TRBJ2-7,TRBV7-2,CASSARGTSGYEQYF,TGTGCCAGCAGCGCCCGAGGGACTAGCGGCTACGAGCAGTACTTC
NA,NA,TRBJ1-4,TRBV7-9,CASSQNKGLSTNEKLFF,TGTGCCAGCAGCCAGAACAAGGGACTATCAACTAATGAAAAACTGTTTTTT
NA,TRBD1,TRBJ2-5,TRBV28,CASSPYDRASRETQYF,TGTGCCAGCAGTCCCTATGACAGGGCCTCCCGAGAGACCCAGTACTTC
NA,NA,TRBJ1-4,TRBV7-9,CASSNYRTAMNEKLFF,TGTGCCAGCAGCAACTACCGGACAGCCATGAATGAAAAACTGTTTTTT
NA,TRBD1,TRBJ1-2,TRBV4-3,CASSQEPGGARYTF,TGCGCCAGCAGCCAAGAGCCAGGGGGCGCGCGCTACACCTTC
NA,TRBD1,TRBJ1-2,TRBV29-1,CSVDGQGAHGYTF,TGCAGCGTTGACGGACAGGGGGCCCACGGCTACACCTTC
NA,TRBD1,TRBJ1-5,TRBV7-2,CASSLLALGQGAQPQHF,TGTGCCAGCAGCTTATTAGCTTTAGGACAGGGGGCGCAGCCCCAGCATTTT
NA,TRBD1,TRBJ1-6,TRBV5-4,CASSSGQGRADSPLHF,TGTGCCAGCAGCTCCGGACAGGGAAGAGCGGATTCACCCCTCCACTTT
many,TRBD1,TRBJ1-2,TRBV27,CASRTQGANYGYTF,TGTGCCAGCAGAACCCAGGGGGCTAACTATGGCTACACCTTC
few,NA,TRBJ2-7,TRBV4-3,CASSQDQGYEQYF,TGCGCCAGCAGCCAAGATCAGGGGTACGAGCAGTACTTC
NA,NA,TRBJ1-3,TRBV9,CASSGMGSGSGNTIYF,TGTGCCAGCAGCGGGATGGGTTCGGGGTCTGGAAACACCATATATTTT
NA,NA,TRBJ2-7,TRBV12-5,CASGLGGTAYEQYF,TGTGCTAGTGGTTTGGGCGGGACAGCCTACGAGCAGTACTTC
NA,NA,TRBJ1-4,TRBV5-4,CASSRKGSTNEKLFF,TGTGCCAGCAGCAGAAAAGGGAGCACTAATGAAAAACTGTTTTTT
NA,NA,TRBJ2-3,TRBV30,CAWSPLEDTQYF,TGTGCCTGGAGCCCACTCGAGGATACGCAGTATTTT
NA,NA,TRBJ2-5,TRBV19,CASSMGGRGQETQYF,TGTGCCAGTAGTATGGGGGGGCGGGGGCAAGAGACCCAGTACTTC
NA,NA,TRBJ1-2,TRBV12-5,CASGLVSGSGYTF,TGTGCTAGTGGTTTGGTGTCGGGAAGTGGCTACACCTTC
NA,NA,TRBJ1-2,TRBV5-6,CASSLTGYDGYTF,TGTGCCAGCAGTCTTACAGGGTACGATGGCTACACCTTC
NA,NA,TRBJ2-2,TRBV19,CASRTAQNTGELFF,TGTGCCAGTAGAACAGCCCAGAACACCGGGGAGCTGTTTTTT
NA,NA,TRBJ2-3,TRBV4-1,CASSQDARGGAKDTQYF,TGCGCCAGCAGCCAAGATGCCCGTGGGGGGGCTAAAGATACGCAGTATTTT
NA,TRBD1,TRBJ1-2,TRBV28,CASRGADRGRWDGYTF,TGTGCCAGCAGAGGAGCGGACAGGGGAAGGTGGGATGGCTACACCTTC
NA,TRBD2,TRBJ2-4,TRBV2,CASSGEGLKNIQYF,TGTGCCAGCAGTGGGGAGGGGCTCAAAAACATTCAGTACTTC
once,NA,TRBJ2-3,TRBV9,CASSVAVGGSTDTQYF,TGTGCCAGCAGCGTAGCGGTGGGGGGAAGCACAGATACGCAGTATTTT
NA,NA,TRBJ2-3,TRBV27,CASSFSGGLADTQYF,TGTGCCAGCAGTTTCTCGGGGGGCCTAGCAGATACGCAGTATTTT
few,TRBD1,TRBJ1-2,TRBV6-6,CASIEQGGYGYTF,TGTGCCAGCATAGAACAGGGGGGCTATGGCTACACCTTC
NA,NA,TRBJ2-1,TRBV7-2,CASSLSGRAGNEQFF,TGTGCCAGCAGCTTAAGCGGCAGGGCGGGAAATGAGCAGTTCTTC
NA,NA,TRBJ1-2,TRBV18,CASSPQETALYGYTF,TGTGCCAGCTCACCACAGGAGACAGCCCTCTATGGCTACACCTTC
NA,NA,TRBJ2-5,TRBV28,CASSFGQGFGETQYF,TGTGCCAGCAGTTTTGGGCAGGGGTTCGGCGAGACCCAGTACTTC
few,NA,TRBJ1-3,TRBV30,CAWSVEGLESSGNTIYF,TGTGCCTGGAGTGTGGAGGGCCTCGAGAGCTCTGGAAACACCATATATTTT
NA,NA,TRBJ2-3,TRBV6-6,CASSYRGDTQYF,TGTGCCAGCAGTTACCGAGGAGATACGCAGTATTTT
once,NA,TRBJ1-1,TRBV6-5,CASRLNGQFEAFF,TGTGCCAGCAGACTCAATGGACAGTTTGAAGCTTTCTTT
NA,TRBD1,TRBJ2-5,TRBV9,CASSGGTASEETQYF,TGTGCCAGCAGCGGAGGGACAGCCTCCGAAGAGACCCAGTACTTC
NA,NA,TRBJ1-6,TRBV28,CASIQDSRLTPLHF,TGTGCCAGCATCCAGGACAGTCGCCTAACGCCCCTCCACTTT
NA,NA,TRBJ2-1,TRBV19,CASSILRQATSNEQFF,TGTGCCAGTAGTATATTGCGCCAGGCTACATCCAATGAGCAGTTCTTC
NA,NA,TRBJ2-7,TRBV21-1,CASFGQGPPDEQYF,TGTGCCAGCTTTGGACAGGGACCTCCAGACGAGCAGTACTTC
NA,NA,TRBJ1-1,TRBV10-1,CASSQGIRTEAFF,TGCGCCAGCAGTCAGGGTATACGCACTGAAGCTTTCTTT
NA,TRBD2,TRBJ2-1,TRBV10-1,CASSPGLNNEQFF,TGCGCCAGCAGTCCGGGACTAAACAATGAGCAGTTCTTC
NA,TRBD2,TRBJ2-7,TRBV9,CASSISGGLSYEQYF,TGTGCCAGCAGCATAAGCGGGGGCCTATCCTACGAGCAGTACTTC
NA,TRBD1,TRBJ2-7,TRBV9,CASSDRDSSYEQYF,TGTGCCAGCAGCGACCGGGACAGCTCCTACGAGCAGTACTTC